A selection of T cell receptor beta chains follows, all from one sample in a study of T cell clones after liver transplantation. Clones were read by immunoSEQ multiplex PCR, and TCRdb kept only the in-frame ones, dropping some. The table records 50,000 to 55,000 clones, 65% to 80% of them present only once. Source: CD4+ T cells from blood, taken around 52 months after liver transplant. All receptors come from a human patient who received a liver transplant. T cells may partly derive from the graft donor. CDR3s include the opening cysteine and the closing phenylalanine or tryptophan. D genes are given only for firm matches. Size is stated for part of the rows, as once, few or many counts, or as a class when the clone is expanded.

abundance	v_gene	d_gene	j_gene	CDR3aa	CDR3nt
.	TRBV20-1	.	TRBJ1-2	CSAKRGYTF	TGCAGTGCAAAAAGGGGCTACACCTTC
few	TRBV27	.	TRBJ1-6	CASSLFSDSPLHF	TGTGCCAGCAGTTTATTTAGTGATTCACCCCTCCACTTT
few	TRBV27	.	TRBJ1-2	CASSFEGGGNYGYTF	TGTGCCAGCAGTTTCGAAGGAGGGGGTAACTATGGCTACACCTTC
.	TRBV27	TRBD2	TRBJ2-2	CASSGRGRSDTGELFF	TGTGCCAGCAGTGGTCGCGGGAGGTCGGACACCGGGGAGCTGTTTTTT
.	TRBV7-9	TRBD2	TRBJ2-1	CASSFETSGNEQFF	TGTGCCAGCAGCTTTGAAACTAGCGGCAATGAGCAGTTCTTC
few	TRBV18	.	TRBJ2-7	CASSPSQGRSYEQYF	TGTGCCAGCTCACCAAGCCAGGGGCGGTCCTACGAGCAGTACTTC
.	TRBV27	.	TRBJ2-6	CASSLLMDRFSGANVLTF	TGTGCCAGCAGTTTATTGATGGACAGATTCTCTGGGGCCAACGTCCTGACTTTC
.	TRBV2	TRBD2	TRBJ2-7	CASSEGPAGGYEQYF	TGTGCCAGCAGTGAGGGGCCAGCGGGGGGCTACGAGCAGTACTTC
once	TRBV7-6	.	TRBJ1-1	CASSKEGPAEAFF	TGTGCCAGCAGCAAAGAGGGTCCGGCTGAAGCTTTCTTT
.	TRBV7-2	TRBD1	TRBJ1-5	CASSFKTGDQPQHF	TGTGCCAGCAGCTTTAAAACAGGGGATCAGCCCCAGCATTTT
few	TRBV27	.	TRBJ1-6	CASTADRSNSPLHF	TGTGCCAGCACCGCTGACAGGTCTAATTCACCCCTCCACTTT
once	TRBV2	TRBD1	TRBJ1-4	CASSDRGGEKLFF	TGTGCCAGCAGTGACAGGGGGGGTGAAAAACTGTTTTTT
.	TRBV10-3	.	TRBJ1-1	CAISESYEGYTEAFF	TGTGCCATCAGTGAGTCGTATGAGGGGTACACTGAAGCTTTCTTT
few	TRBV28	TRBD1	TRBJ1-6	CASSLTGTGHSPLHF	TGTGCCAGCAGTTTAACCGGGACAGGGCATTCACCCCTCCACTTT
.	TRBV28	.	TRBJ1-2	CASSSPGETLYGYTF	TGTGCCAGCAGTTCCCCCGGGGAGACTCTCTATGGCTACACCTTC
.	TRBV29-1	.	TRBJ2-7	CSVARGYEQYF	TGCAGCGTTGCGCGGGGTTACGAGCAGTACTTC
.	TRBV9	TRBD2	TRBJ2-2	CASSVAPLAASPGTGELFF	TGTGCCAGCAGCGTAGCGCCTCTAGCGGCCTCCCCGGGGACCGGGGAGCTGTTTTTT
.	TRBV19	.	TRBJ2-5	CASSIDQGTQYF	TGTGCCAGTAGTATAGACCAGGGGACCCAGTACTTC
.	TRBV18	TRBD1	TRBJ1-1	CASSPGQDTEAFF	TGTGCCAGCTCACCAGGACAGGACACTGAAGCTTTCTTT
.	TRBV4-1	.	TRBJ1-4	CASSRTADEKLFF	TGCGCCAGCAGCCGTACGGCTGATGAAAAACTGTTTTTT
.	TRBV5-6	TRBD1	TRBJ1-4	CASSLFGTAGEKLFF	TGTGCCAGCAGCTTGTTCGGGACAGCGGGGGAAAAACTGTTTTTT
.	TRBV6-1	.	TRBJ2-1	CASSEGQGHYNEQFF	TGTGCCAGCAGTGAAGGTCAGGGACACTACAATGAGCAGTTCTTC
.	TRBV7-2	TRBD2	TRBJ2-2	CASRPPGAGVTGELFF	TGTGCCAGCAGACCCCCGGGCGCGGGGGTGACCGGGGAGCTGTTTTTT
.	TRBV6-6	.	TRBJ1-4	CASSNGLKLFF	TGTGCCAGCAGTAACGGGCTAAAACTGTTTTTT
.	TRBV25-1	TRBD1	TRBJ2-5	CASSEGGGGQGETQYF	TGTGCCAGCAGTGAAGGTGGTGGGGGACAGGGAGAGACCCAGTACTTC